This paragraph reports one TCR beta chain. TCRdb keeps only in-frame clones here, not all; method: immunoSEQ multiplex PCR. Among around 83,000 clones listed, approximately 94% were seen once. This sample is part of a study of technical replicates of blood from a handful of donors. The germline V gene encodes CDR1 SGHAT and CDR2 FQNNGV. The ends lost 6 bases at V and 2 bases at J; junction bases unmatched: 7. The CDR3 extends over 15 amino acids. The clonotype comes from a human donor in good health. The chain carries TRBV11-2 and TRBJ2-5; 9 bases are a match to TRBD1. Sequencing input: T cells isolated from PBMCs. CDR3 DNA sequence: TGTGCCAGCAGGTTGCCGGGACAGGGACAAGAGACCCAGTACTTC. It yields the protein CASRLPGQGQETQYF.